The T cell receptor beta chain described here comes from a study of early T cells in non-severe SARS-CoV-2 infection. Whole-study context: Chains were not paired, and sequencing was done on bulk RNA from unsorted whole blood. General study findings and limits: VDJdb matching, biased toward anti-spike CD8 responses, missed private and CD4 specificities.

The CDR3 contains 13 residues. Between the trimmed V and J ends, which lost 0 bases and 3 bases, there was a span of 6 bases. CDR1 and CDR2 (germline): SGHDT, YYEEEE. On this clonotype: Antigen: not known.

Using its own MiXCR run on the 5' RACE reads, TCRdb lists one record per CDR3 protein. This sample has tens of thousands of distinct CDR3 sequences, with more than 13% found just once. Material: whole blood, obtained at baseline. The source is an adult who was a healthcare worker with PCR-confirmed SARS-CoV-2 infection or an uninfected control (not recorded which). V and J are TRBV5-6 and TRBJ2-5; D is undetermined. The CDR3 here is CASSLVREETQYF. The DNA of the CDR3 is TGTGCCAGCAGCTTGGTTCGGGAAGAGACCCAGTACTTC.